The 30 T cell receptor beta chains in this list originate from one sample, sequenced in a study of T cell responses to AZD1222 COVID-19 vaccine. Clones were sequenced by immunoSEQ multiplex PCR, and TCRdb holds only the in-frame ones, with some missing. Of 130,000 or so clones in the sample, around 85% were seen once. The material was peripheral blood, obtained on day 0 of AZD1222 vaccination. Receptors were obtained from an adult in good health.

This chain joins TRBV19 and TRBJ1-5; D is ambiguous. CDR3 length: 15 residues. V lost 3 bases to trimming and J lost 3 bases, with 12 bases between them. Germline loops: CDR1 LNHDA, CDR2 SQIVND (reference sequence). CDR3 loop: CASSMTGINNQPQHF. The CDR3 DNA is TGTGCCAGTAGTATGACGGGGATCAACAATCAGCCCCAGCATTTT.

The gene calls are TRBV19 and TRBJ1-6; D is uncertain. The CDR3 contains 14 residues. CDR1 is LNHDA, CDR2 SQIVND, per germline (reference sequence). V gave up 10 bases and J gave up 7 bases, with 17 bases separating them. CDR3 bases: TGTGCCATCAGAAACTCGGGCAGGAATTCACCCCTCCACTTT. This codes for CAIRNSGRNSPLHF. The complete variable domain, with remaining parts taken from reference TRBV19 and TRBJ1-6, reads DGGITQSPKYLFRKEGQNVTLSCEQNLNHDAMYWYRQDPGQGLRLIYYSQIVNDFQKGDIAEGYSVSREKKESFPLTVTSAQKNPTAFYLCAIRNSGRNSPLHFGNGTRLTVT.

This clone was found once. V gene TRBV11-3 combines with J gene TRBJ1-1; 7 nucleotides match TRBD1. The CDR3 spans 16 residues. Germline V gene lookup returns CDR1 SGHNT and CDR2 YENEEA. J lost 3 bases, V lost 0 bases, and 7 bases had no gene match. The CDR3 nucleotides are TGTGCCAGCAGCTTAGATCAGTGGACAGGCTACACTGAAGCTTTCTTT. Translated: CASSLDQWTGYTEAFF.

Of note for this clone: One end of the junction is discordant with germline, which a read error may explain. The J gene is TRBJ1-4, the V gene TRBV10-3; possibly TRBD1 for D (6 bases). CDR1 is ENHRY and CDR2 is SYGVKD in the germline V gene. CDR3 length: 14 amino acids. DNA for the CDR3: TGTGCCCTCAGGACAGAAGCAACTAATGAAAAACTGTTTTTT. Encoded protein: CALRTEATNEKLFF.

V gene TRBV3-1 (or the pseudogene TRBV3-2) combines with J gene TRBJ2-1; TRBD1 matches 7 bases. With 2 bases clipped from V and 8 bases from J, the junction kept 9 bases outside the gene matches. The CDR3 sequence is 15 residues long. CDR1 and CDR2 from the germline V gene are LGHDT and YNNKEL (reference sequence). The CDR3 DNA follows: TGTGCCAGCAGCCAACCGACAGGGTTGGTAGATGAGCAGTTCTTC. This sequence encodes CASSQPTGLVDEQFF.

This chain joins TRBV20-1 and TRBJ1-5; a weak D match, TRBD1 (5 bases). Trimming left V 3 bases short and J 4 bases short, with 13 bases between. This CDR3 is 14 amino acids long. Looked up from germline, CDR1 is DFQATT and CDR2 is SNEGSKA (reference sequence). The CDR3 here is CSASLAGGNQPQHF. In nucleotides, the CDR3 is TGCAGTGCTAGTCTGGCCGGGGGAAATCAGCCCCAGCATTTT.

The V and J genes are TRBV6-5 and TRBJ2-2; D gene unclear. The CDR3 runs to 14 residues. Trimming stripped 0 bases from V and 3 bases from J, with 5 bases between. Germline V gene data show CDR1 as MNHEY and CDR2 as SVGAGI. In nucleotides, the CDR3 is TGTGCCAGCAGTTACTCGGGATACACCGGGGAGCTGTTTTTT. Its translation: CASSYSGYTGELFF.

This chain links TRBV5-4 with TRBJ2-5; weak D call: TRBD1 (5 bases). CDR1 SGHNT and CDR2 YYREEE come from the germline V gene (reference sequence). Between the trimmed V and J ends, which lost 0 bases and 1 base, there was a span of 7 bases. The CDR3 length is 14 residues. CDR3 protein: CASSLVGAQETQYF. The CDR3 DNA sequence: TGTGCCAGCAGCTTGGTTGGGGCCCAAGAGACCCAGTACTTC.

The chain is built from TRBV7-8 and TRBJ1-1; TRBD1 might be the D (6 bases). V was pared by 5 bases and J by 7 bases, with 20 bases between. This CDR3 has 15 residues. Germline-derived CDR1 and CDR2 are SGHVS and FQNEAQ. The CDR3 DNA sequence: TGTGCCAGCAGCCTACAGGGATCCATCGTTTATGAAGCTTTCTTT. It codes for CASSLQGSIVYEAFF.

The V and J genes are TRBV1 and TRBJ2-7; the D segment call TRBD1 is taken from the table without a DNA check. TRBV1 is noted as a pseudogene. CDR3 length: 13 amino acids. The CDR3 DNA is TGCACCAGCAGCCAGATCCCCACCAGCGAGCAGTACTTC. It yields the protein CTSSQIPTSEQYF.

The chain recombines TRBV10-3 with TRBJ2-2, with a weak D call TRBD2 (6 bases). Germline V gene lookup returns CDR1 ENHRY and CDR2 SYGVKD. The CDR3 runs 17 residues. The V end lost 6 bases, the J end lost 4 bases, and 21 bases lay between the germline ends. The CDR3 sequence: CAISLGAGGASTGELFF. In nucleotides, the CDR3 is TGTGCCATCAGCCTCGGGGCAGGCGGGGCGAGCACCGGGGAGCTGTTTTTT.

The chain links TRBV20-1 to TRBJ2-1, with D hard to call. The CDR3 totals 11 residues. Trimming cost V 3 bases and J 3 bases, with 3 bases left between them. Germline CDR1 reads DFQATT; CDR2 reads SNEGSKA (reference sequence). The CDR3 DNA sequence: TGCAGTGCTAGGGACTACAATGAGCAGTTCTTC. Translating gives CSARDYNEQFF.

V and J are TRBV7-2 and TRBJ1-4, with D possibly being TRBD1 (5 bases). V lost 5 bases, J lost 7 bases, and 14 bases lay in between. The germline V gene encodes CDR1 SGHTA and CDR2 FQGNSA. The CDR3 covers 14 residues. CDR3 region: CASSRDRNPEKLFF. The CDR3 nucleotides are TGTGCCAGCAGCAGGGACCGGAACCCTGAAAAACTGTTTTTT.

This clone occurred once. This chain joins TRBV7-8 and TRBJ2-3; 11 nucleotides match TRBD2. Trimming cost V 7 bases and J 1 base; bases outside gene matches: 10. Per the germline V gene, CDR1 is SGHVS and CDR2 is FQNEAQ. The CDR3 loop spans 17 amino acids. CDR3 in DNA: TGTGCCAGCATCTTTAGCGGGAGGGCCCTTGGCACAGATACGCAGTATTTT. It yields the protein CASIFSGRALGTDTQYF. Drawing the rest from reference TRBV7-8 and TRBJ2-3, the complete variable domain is GAGVSQSPRYKVAKRGQDVALRCDPISGHVSLFWYQQALGQGPEFLTYFQNEAQLDKSGLPSDRFFAERPEGSVSTLKIQRTQQEDSAVYLCASIFSGRALGTDTQYFGPGTRLTVL.

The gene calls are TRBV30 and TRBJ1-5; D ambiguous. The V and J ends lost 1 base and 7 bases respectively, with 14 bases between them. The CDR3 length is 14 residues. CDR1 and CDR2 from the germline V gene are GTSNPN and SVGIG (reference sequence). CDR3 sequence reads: CAWSALSGEQPQHF. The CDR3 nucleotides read TGTGCCTGGAGTGCTTTGAGTGGGGAGCAGCCCCAGCATTTT.

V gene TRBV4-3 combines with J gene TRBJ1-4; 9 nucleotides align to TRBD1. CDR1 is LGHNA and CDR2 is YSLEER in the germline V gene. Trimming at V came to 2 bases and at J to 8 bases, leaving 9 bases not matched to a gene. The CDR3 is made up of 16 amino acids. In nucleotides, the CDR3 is TGCGCCAGCAGCCAACATCCGGGACAGGGAGGGGAAAAACTGTTTTTT. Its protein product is CASSQHPGQGGEKLFF.

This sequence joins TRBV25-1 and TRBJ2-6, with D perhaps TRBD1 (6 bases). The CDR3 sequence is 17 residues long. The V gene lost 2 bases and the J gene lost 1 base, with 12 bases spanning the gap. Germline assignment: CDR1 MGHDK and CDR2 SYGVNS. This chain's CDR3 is CASSEGIRGSGANVLTF. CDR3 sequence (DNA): TGTGCCAGCAGTGAAGGGATCAGGGGATCTGGGGCCAACGTCCTGACTTTC.

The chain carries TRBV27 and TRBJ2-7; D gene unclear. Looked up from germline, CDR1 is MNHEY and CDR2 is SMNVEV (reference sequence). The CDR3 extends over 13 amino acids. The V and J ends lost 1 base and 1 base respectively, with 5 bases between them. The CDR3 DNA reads TGTGCCAGCAGTTTATATAGATCCTACGAGCAGTACTTC. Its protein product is CASSLYRSYEQYF.

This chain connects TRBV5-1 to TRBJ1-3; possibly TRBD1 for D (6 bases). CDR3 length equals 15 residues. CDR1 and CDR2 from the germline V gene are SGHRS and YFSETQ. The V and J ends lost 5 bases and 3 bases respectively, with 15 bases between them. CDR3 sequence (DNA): TGCGCCAGCAGGACAGGCGGAGTCGGTGGAAACACCATATATTTT. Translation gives CASRTGGVGGNTIYF.

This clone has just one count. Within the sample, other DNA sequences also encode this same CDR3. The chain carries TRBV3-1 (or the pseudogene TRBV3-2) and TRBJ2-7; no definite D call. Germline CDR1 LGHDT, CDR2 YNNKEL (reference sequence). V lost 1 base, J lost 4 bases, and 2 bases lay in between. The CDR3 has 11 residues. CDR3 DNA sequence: TGTGCCAGCAGCCAAGCTTACGAGCAGTACTTC. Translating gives CASSQAYEQYF.

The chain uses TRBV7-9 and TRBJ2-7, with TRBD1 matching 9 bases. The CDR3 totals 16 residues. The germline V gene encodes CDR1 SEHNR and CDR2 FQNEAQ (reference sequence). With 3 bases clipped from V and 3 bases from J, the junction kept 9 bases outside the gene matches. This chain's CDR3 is CASSFSGTGSGYEQYF. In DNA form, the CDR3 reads TGTGCCAGCAGCTTCTCCGGGACAGGGTCCGGCTACGAGCAGTACTTC.

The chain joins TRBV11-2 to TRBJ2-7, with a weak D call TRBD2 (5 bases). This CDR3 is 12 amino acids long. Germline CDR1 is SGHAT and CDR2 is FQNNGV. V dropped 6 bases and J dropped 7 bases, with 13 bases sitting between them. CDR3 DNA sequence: TGTGCCAGCAGTGGAGGTGAGGATGAGCAGTACTTC. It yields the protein CASSGGEDEQYF.

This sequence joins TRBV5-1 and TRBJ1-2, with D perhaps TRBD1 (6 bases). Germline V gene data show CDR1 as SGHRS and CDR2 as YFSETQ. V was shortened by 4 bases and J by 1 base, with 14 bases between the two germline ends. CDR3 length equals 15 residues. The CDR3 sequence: CASSILGGVNYGYTF. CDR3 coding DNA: TGCGCCAGCAGCATTCTAGGGGGGGTTAACTATGGCTACACCTTC.

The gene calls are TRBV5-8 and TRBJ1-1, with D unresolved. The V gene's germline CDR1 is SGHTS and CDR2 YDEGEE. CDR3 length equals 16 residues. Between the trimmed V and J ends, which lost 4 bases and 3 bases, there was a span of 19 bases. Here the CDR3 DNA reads TGTGCCAGCAGCCCACTACGTCAGACTGGGGACACTGAAGCTTTCTTT. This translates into CASSPLRQTGDTEAFF.

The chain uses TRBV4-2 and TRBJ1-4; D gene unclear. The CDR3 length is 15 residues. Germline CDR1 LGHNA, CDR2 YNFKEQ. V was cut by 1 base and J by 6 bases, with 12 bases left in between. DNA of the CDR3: TGTGCCAGCAGCCAAGCTGAGGGTTTAGATGAAAAACTGTTTTTT. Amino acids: CASSQAEGLDEKLFF.

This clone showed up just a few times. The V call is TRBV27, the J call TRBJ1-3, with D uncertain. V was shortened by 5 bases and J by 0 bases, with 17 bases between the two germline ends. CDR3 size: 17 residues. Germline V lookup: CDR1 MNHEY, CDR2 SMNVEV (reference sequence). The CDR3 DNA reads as TGTGCCAGCAGTCCCTACTCCCGACTGTCCTCTGGAAACACCATATATTTT. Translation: CASSPYSRLSSGNTIYF.

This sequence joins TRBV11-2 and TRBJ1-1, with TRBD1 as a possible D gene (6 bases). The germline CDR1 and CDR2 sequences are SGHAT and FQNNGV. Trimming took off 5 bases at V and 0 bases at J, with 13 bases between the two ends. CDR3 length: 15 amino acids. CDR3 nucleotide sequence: TGTGCCAGCAGCCCCTCCGGGACACTGAACACTGAAGCTTTCTTT. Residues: CASSPSGTLNTEAFF.

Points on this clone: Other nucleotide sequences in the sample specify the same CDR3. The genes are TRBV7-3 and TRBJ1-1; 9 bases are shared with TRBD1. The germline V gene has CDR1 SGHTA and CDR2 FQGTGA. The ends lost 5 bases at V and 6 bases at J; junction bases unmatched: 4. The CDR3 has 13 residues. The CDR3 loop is CASSLQGAAEAFF. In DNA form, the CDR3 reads TGTGCCAGCAGCCTACAGGGGGCCGCTGAAGCTTTCTTT.

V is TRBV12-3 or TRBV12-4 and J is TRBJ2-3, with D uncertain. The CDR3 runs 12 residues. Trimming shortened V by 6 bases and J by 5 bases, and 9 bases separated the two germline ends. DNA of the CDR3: TGTGCCAGCAGCTACTTTGGAGATACGCAGTATTTT. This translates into CASSYFGDTQYF.

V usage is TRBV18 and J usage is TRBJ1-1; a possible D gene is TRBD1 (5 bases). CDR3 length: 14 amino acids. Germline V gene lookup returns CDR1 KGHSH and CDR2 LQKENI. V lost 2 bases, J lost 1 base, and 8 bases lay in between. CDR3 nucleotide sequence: TGTGCCAGCTCACCAAGGGGACGGAACACTGAAGCTTTCTTT. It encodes CASSPRGRNTEAFF.